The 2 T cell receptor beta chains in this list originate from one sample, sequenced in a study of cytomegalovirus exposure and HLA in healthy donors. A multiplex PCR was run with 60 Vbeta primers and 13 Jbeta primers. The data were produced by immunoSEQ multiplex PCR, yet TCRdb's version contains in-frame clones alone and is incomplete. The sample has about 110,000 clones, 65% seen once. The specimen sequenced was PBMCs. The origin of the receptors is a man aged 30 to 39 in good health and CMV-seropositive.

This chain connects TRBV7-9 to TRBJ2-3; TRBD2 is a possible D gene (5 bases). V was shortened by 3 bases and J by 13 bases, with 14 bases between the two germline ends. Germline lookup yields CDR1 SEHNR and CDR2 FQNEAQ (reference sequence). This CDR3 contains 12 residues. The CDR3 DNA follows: TGTGCCAGCAGCTTGAGGGTGGGTCTTGAGTATTTT. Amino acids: CASSLRVGLEYF.

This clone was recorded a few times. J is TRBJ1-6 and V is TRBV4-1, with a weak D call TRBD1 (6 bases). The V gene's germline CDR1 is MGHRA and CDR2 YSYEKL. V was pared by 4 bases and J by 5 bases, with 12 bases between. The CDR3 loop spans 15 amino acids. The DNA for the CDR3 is TGCGCCAGCAGCCCGCGGACAGCCAATAATTCACCCCTCCACTTT. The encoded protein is CASSPRTANNSPLHF.